This TCR beta chain is drawn from a study of CXCR3-negative and CXCR3-positive naive CD8 T cells. The CDR3 is made up of 16 amino acids. Notes on the study in general: For CXCR3-positive naive cells, TRB CDR3s were more hydrophobic than those of CXCR3-negative naive cells.

UMI-labeled 5' RACE yielded the TRB cDNA libraries. Reanalyzing the 5' RACE reads, TCRdb keeps one entry per CDR3 protein, without DNA. The sample has 90,000 to 150,000 distinct CDR3 sequences. On this clonotype itself: Antigen: not known.

CD8+ T cell subsets were each sorted in triplicate, 300,000 cells apiece. Sequencing was performed on naive CXCR3+ CD8+ T cells from blood. Subset in this sample: CD45RO-CCR7+CD27+CD95- naive CD8+ T cells expressing CXCR3 (TNR3+). The clonotype comes from a human donor in good health. Some clones in this sample may be carry-over from other donors' samples. The chain links TRBV12-3 or TRBV12-4 to TRBJ2-1. The CDR3 loop reads CASSSTVELIVNEQFF.